This TCR beta chain was identified in a study of lung T cells in sarcoidosis with Löfgren's syndrome. Overall study context: Analyses focused on Löfgren's syndrome patients. General observations from the study: Shared TRAV12-1 and TRBV2 CDR3 motifs across Löfgren's syndrome patients reportedly suggested public CD4+ TCRs.

TCRdb recomputed calls from the reads with MiXCR, one row per CDR3 protein. The sample includes over 1,000 distinct CDR3 sequences, roughly 22% seen only once; the top ten take 14%. V gave up 0 bases and J gave up 0 bases, with 9 bases separating them. This CDR3 region has 16 residues. The germline V gene encodes CDR1 ENHRY and CDR2 SYGVKD. Within the sample, this clonotype is medium-sized. What it binds is unknown. The J gene is TRBJ1-3, the V gene TRBV10-3; D unresolved. This receptor was obtained from a human donor with sarcoidosis (Löfgren's syndrome or another form), or a control subject (not recorded which). Sample: CD4+ T cells from PBMCs. CDR3: CAISESIVPSGNTIYF. CDR3 sequence (DNA): TGTGCCATCAGTGAGTCGATCGTGCCCTCTGGAAACACCATATATTTT.